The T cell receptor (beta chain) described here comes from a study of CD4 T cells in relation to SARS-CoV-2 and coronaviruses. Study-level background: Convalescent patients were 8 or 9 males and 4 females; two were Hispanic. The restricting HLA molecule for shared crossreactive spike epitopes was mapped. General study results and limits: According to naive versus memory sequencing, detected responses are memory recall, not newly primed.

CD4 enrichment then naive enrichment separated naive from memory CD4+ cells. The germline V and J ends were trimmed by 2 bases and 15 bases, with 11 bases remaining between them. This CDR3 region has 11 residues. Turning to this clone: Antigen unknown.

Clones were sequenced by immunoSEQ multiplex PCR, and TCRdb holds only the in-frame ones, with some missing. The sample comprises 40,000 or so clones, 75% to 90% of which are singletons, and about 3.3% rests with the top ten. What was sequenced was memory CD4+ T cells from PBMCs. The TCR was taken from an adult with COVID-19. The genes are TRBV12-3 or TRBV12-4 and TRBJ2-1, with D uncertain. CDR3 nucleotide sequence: TGTGCCAGCAGTTTAAAAGGAAGGCTGTTCTTC. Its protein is CASSLKGRLFF.